The clone carrying this T cell receptor beta chain was seen more than once but under ten times. Its target is not known. CDR3 length: 17 residues. The germline CDR1 and CDR2 sequences are LGHNA and YNFKEQ. Trimming took 0 bases from V and 4 from J, leaving 16 bases between them. PCR amplification relied on 60 Vbeta primers (plus 13 Jbeta primers). Assay used: immunoSEQ multiplex PCR; TCRdb lists only in-frame clones, some missing. Of about 82,000 clones listed, roughly 72% are singletons. This entry belongs to a study of cytomegalovirus exposure and HLA in healthy donors. Study-level findings and limits: It was 164 TCR beta chains that were listed as cytomegalovirus-associated.

Sequenced input: PBMCs. The chain couples TRBV4-2 to TRBJ1-3; weak D call: TRBD1 (6 bases). This receptor was taken from a woman aged 45 to 65 in good health and CMV-seropositive. The CDR3 protein is CASSQDDRTTTGNTIYF. The CDR3 coding sequence is TGTGCCAGCAGCCAAGACGACAGGACGACGACCGGAAACACCATATATTTT.